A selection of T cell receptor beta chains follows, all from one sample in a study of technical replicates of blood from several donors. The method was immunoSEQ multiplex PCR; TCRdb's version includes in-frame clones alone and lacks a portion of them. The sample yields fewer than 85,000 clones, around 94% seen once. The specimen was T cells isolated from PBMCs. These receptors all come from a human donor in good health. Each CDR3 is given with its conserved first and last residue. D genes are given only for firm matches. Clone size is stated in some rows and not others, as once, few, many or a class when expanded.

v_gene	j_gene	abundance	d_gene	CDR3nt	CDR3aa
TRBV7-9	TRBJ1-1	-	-	TGTGCCAGCAGCTTCGAGGGGGACACTGAAGCTTTCTTT	CASSFEGDTEAFF
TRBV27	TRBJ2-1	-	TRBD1	TGTGCCAGCAGCAGAACAGGGGGCAATGAGCAGTTCTTC	CASSRTGGNEQFF
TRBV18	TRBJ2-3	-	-	TGTGCCAGCTCAATCTGGGTAGCGAACACAGATACGCAGTATTTT	CASSIWVANTDTQYF
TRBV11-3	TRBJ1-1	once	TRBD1	TGTGCCAGCAGCAACCAGGGGGAAAACACTGAAGCTTTCTTT	CASSNQGENTEAFF
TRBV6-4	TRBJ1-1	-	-	TGTGCCAGCAGTGCCCTCGGGGGTAGCACTGAAGCTTTCTTT	CASSALGGSTEAFF
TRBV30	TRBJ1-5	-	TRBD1	TGTGCCTGGAGTGTAATGACAGGGGGCAATCAGCCCCAGCATTTT	CAWSVMTGGNQPQHF
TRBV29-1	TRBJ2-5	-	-	TGCAGCGCCTCATGGGGGAGGCGAGAGACCCAGTACTTC	CSASWGRRETQYF
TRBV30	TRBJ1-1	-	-	TGTGCCTGGAGTGTACGGGGTGGAGAAGCTTTCTTT	CAWSVRGGEAFF
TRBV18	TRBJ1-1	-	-	TGTGCCAGCTCACCATTTGGAGTGGAGAACACTGAAGCTTTCTTT	CASSPFGVENTEAFF
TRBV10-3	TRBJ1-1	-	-	TGTGCCATCAGTGAGTCGATAATATGGGGAGGGGATACTGGGCCTGAAGCTTTCTTT	CAISESIIWGGDTGPEAFF
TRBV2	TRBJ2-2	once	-	TGTGCCAGCAGTGAAGCGCTGGGGCAGGGGTTACGGGAGCTGTTTTTT	CASSEALGQGLRELFF
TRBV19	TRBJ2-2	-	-	TGTGCCAGTAGTATAGTGTGGAGGCCAACCGGGGAGCTGTTTTTT	CASSIVWRPTGELFF
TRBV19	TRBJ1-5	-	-	TGTGCCAGTAGTAGGGGGGAACAGCCCCAGCATTTT	CASSRGEQPQHF
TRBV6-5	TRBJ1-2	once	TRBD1	TGTGCCAGCAGTTCTGAGGGGGCCAACTATGGCTACACCTTC	CASSSEGANYGYTF
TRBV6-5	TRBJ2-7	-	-	TGTGCCAGCAGTAAGACAGACTCCTACGAGCAGTACTTC	CASSKTDSYEQYF
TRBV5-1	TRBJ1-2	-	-	TGCGCCAGCAGCTTGGTCGGGGGTGAGGGCTACACCTTC	CASSLVGGEGYTF
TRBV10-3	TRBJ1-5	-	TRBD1	TGTGCCATCAGTGAGTCGTTGTCGGGGACAGCAGATCAGCCCCAGCATTTT	CAISESLSGTADQPQHF
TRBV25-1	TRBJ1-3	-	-	TGTGCCAGCGGGGGGGGTTCGGGGAAAACAAGAAACACCATATATTTT	CASGGGSGKTRNTIYF
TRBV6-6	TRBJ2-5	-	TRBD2	TGTGCCAGCAGTTATACGGGGGGGCGCGAGACCCAGTACTTC	CASSYTGGRETQYF
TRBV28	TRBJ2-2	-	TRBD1	TGTGCCAGCAGTGTCCGGACAGGGGGCACCGGGGAGCTGTTTTTT	CASSVRTGGTGELFF
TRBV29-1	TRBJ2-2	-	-	TGCAGCGTTGGAATTGGGCTAGCTGTCACCGGGGAGCTGTTTTTT	CSVGIGLAVTGELFF
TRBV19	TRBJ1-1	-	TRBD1	TGTGCCAGTAGTATCGCAGGGGGTTCTGAAGCTTTCTTT	CASSIAGGSEAFF
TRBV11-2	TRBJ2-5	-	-	TGTGCCAGCAGCTTAGTCGGCGGGTTCATTCTGGAGACCCAGTACTTC	CASSLVGGFILETQYF
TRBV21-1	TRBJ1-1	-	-	-	CASSNRWGQGAGRKTEAFF
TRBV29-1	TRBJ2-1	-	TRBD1	TGCAGCGGAGGACAGGGGTCCTACAATGAGCAGTTCTTC	CSGGQGSYNEQFF
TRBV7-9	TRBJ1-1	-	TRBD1	TGTGCCAGCAGCTTAGGTGGACAGGGATGGAACACTGAAGCTTTCTTT	CASSLGGQGWNTEAFF
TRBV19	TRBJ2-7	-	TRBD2	TGTGCCAGTAGTGAATGGACTAGCGGGGGGCTCTACGAGCAGTACTTC	CASSEWTSGGLYEQYF
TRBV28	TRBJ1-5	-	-	TGTGCCAGCAGTTTGGCAAATAGCAATCAGCCCCAGCATTTT	CASSLANSNQPQHF
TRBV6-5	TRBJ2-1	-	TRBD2	TGTGCCAGCAGTATAAGCGGGGGCTACAATGAGCAGTTCTTC	CASSISGGYNEQFF
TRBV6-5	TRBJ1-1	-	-	TGTGCCAGCTCATATGCCGAGGGGGACACTGAAGCTTTCTTT	CASSYAEGDTEAFF
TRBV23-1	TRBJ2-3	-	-	TGCGCCAGCAGTCCCTTTGAACATGACAGGCCCACTAGCACAGATACGCAGTATTTT	CASSPFEHDRPTSTDTQYF
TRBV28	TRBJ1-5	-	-	TGTGCCAGCAGTAGGGGGGGGGATAGCAATCAGCCCCAGCATTTT	CASSRGGDSNQPQHF
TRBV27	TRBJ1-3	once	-	TGTGCCAGCAGTTCCATCAACGAGGCGAGTGCCGGCGGGTATTCTGGAAACACCATATATTTT	CASSSINEASAGGYSGNTIYF
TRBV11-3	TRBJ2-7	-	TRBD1	TGTGCCAGCAGCTTAGACAGGACAGGGGACTACGAGCAGTACTTC	CASSLDRTGDYEQYF
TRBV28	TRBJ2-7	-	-	TGTGCCAGCAGCCAGGCGCACGGATTTTCCTACGAGCAGTACTTC	CASSQAHGFSYEQYF
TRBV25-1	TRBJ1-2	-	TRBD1	TGTGCCAGCACCCAATGGGGGGGACAGGGTCCCTATGGCTACACCTTC	CASTQWGGQGPYGYTF
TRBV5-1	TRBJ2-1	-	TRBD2	TGCGCCAGCAAAGCGGGGGGGCCGAGTGATGAGCAGTTCTTC	CASKAGGPSDEQFF
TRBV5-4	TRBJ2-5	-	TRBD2	TGTGCCAGCAGCTCAAGCGGGGTCTCGGGACAAGAGACCCAGTACTTC	CASSSSGVSGQETQYF
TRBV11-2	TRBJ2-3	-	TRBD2	TGTGCCAGCAGCTTAGCCCCCCTACTAGCGGGAGGGCCCAGAGATACGCAGTATTTT	CASSLAPLLAGGPRDTQYF
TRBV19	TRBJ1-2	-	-	TGTGCCAGTAGTCCGATACAGGGTTACTATGGCTACACCTTC	CASSPIQGYYGYTF
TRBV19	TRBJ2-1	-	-	TGTGCCAGTAGTATAGGCGGTGAGCAGTTCTTC	CASSIGGEQFF
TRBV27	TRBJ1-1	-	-	TGTGCCAGCAGTTTGGACTGGAACACTGAAGCTTTCTTT	CASSLDWNTEAFF
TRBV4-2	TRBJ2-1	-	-	TGTGCCAGCAGCCAAGAAGAGGGCGCCTACAATGAGCAGTTCTTC	CASSQEEGAYNEQFF
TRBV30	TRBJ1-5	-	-	TGTGCCTGGAGTCCTATCCCCACAGGCCCCAATCAGCCCCAGCATTTT	CAWSPIPTGPNQPQHF
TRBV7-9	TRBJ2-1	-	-	TGTGCCAGCAGCTTATCGGGGGAGCGGAGTGAGCAGTTCTTC	CASSLSGERSEQFF
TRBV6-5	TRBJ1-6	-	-	TGTGCCAGCAGACAGGACAGTACTAATTCACCCCTCCACTTT	CASRQDSTNSPLHF
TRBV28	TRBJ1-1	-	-	TGTGCCAGCAGTTTCGGCGGCCTAATGAACACTGAAGCTTTCTTT	CASSFGGLMNTEAFF
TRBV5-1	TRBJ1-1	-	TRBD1	TGCGCCAGCAGCTCGGGGACAGAAACATTGAACACTGAAGCTTTCTTT	CASSSGTETLNTEAFF
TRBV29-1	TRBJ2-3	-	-	TGCAGCGTTGTTCATCAGGGGTGGGATACGCAGTATTTT	CSVVHQGWDTQYF
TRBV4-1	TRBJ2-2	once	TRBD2	TGCGCCAGCAGCCAATTTTGGACTAGCGGGGGGGCAATCACCGGGGAGCTGTTTTTT	CASSQFWTSGGAITGELFF
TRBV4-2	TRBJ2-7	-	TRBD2	TGTGCCAGCAGCCAAGAGCTAGCGGGAGGCGTCGAGCAGTACTTC	CASSQELAGGVEQYF
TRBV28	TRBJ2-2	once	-	TGTGCCAGCAGTTCAGGACAGAAGCCCGGGGAGCTGTTTTTT	CASSSGQKPGELFF
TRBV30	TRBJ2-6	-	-	TGTGCCTGGGGCACGGGGGCTGGGGCCAACGTCCTGACTTTC	CAWGTGAGANVLTF
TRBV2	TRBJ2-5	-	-	TGTGCCAGCAGGCTAGGGGGAGAGACCCAGTACTTC	CASRLGGETQYF